The clone carrying this T cell receptor beta chain was seen once. Participants were aged roughly 18 to 100 years from more than 20 US areas. Assignment of participants to cohorts was predicated upon participant-reported clinical history. The recovered donors of Cohort 3 showed two negative PCRs, clearance, or symptom resolution. The data are from a study of blood T cell repertoires in COVID-19. Overall study: The cDNA or gDNA used as material had been derived from T cells, B-cell-depleted T cells, or PBMCs.

The CDR3 contains 15 residues. Germline V gene lookup returns CDR1 SGHNT and CDR2 YYREEE (reference sequence). The V segment lost 5 bases and the J segment 0 bases; nucleotides outside the gene matches: 2. Only in-frame clones appear in the TCRdb table, and some are missing; sequencing was by immunoSEQ multiplex PCR. The table has 250,000 or so clones, 86% seen once; the top ten hold about 2.6%. V usage is TRBV5-4 and J usage is TRBJ1-3, with 10 bases matching TRBD1. What was sequenced was PBMCs or T cells enriched from blood (not recorded which). The TCR was taken from a woman between 18 and 29 years old who had recovered from COVID-19. In DNA form, the CDR3 reads TGTGCCAGCAGTCGGGACAGGGGCTCTGGAAACACCATATATTTT. It codes for CASSRDRGSGNTIYF. The full variable domain, completed using reference TRBV5-4 and TRBJ1-3, is ETGVTQSPTHLIKTRGQQVTLRCSSQSGHNTVSWYQQALGQGPQFIFQYYREEENGRGNFPPRFSGLQFPNYSSELNVNALELDDSALYLCASSRDRGSGNTIYFGEGSWLTVV.